These 28 T cell receptor beta chains came from one sample sequenced in a study of blood T cell repertoires in COVID-19. Here immunoSEQ multiplex PCR was the method, and the copy in TCRdb shows in-frame clones only, minus some. The sample includes around 210,000 clones, about 85% seen only once; the top ten take 0.95%. Sequencing was carried out using peripheral blood. The receptors stem from a man between 60 and 75 years old with COVID-19, enrolled during active disease.

The rearrangement links TRBV15 to TRBJ1-4; TRBD1 is a possible D gene (5 bases). Germline V CDR1 and CDR2: LNHNV, YYDKDF (reference sequence). The V gene lost 0 bases and the J gene lost 3 bases, with 5 bases spanning the gap. The CDR3 spans 14 residues. CDR3 nucleotides: TGTGCCACCAGCAGAGAACAGGCTAATGAAAAACTGTTTTTT. Translating gives CATSREQANEKLFF.

The V call is TRBV7-9, the J call TRBJ1-2; 8 bases agree with TRBD1. Germline V gene data show CDR1 as SEHNR and CDR2 as FQNEAQ (reference sequence). V shed 1 base and J 4 bases; nucleotides not matched to a gene: 2. There are 14 residues in the CDR3. CDR3 bases: TGTGCCAGCAGCTTAGACAGGGGGGTCTATGGCTACACCTTC. It specifies CASSLDRGVYGYTF.

This clone occurred a few times. This same CDR3 is encoded by further DNA sequences in the sample. V and J are TRBV12-3 or TRBV12-4 and TRBJ1-1, with D hard to call. The V and J ends lost 6 bases and 1 base respectively, with 9 bases between them. The CDR3 length is 13 residues. The CDR3 region is CASSLRQNTEAFF. The CDR3 DNA follows: TGTGCCAGCAGCCTCCGACAGAACACTGAAGCTTTCTTT.

V is TRBV19 and J is TRBJ2-1; 7 bases are shared with TRBD2. The germline V gene has CDR1 LNHDA and CDR2 SQIVND (reference sequence). Trimming at V came to 1 base and at J to 10 bases, leaving 10 bases not matched to a gene. CDR3 size: 15 residues. CDR3 protein: CASSIVGEGRREQFF. The DNA for the CDR3 is TGTGCCAGTAGTATAGTCGGGGAGGGGCGGCGGGAGCAGTTCTTC.

The genes are TRBV28 and TRBJ1-6; no firm D call. The germline V gene encodes CDR1 MDHEN and CDR2 SYDVKM. The CDR3 is 13 residues long. The ends were cut back, 6 bases at V and 0 bases at J, with 3 bases in the middle. CDR3 amino acids: CASSSSYNSPLHF. In nucleotides, the CDR3 is TGTGCCAGCAGCAGCTCCTATAATTCACCCCTCCACTTT.

The gene calls are TRBV9 and TRBJ1-4, with 8 bases identical to TRBD1. Germline loops: CDR1 SGDLS, CDR2 YYNGEE. Trimming cost V 3 bases and J 1 base; bases outside gene matches: 2. This CDR3 region has 15 residues. The CDR3 DNA follows: TGTGCCAGCAGCGGGACAGGGAGAACTAATGAAAAACTGTTTTTT. As protein: CASSGTGRTNEKLFF.

This clone was found a few times. The chain links TRBV29-1 to TRBJ1-2; 10 bases are a match to TRBD1. Germline values: CDR1 SQVTM, CDR2 ANQGSEA. The CDR3 runs 14 residues. V lost 7 bases to trimming and J lost 4 bases; unmatched junction nucleotides: 9. This chain's CDR3 is CSAQRGQGIYGYTF. The CDR3 bases are TGCAGCGCACAAAGGGGACAGGGGATCTATGGCTACACCTTC.

The chain is built from TRBV19 and TRBJ2-4; D is unclear. The ends were cut back, 3 bases at V and 0 bases at J, with 6 bases in the middle. Germline CDR1 is LNHDA and CDR2 is SQIVND (reference sequence). This CDR3 is 14 amino acids long. CDR3 in amino acids: CASSMGLAKNIQYF. Here the CDR3 DNA reads TGTGCCAGTAGTATGGGCTTAGCCAAAAACATTCAGTACTTC. Full variable domain (outside the CDR3, taken from reference TRBV19 and TRBJ2-4): DGGITQSPKYLFRKEGQNVTLSCEQNLNHDAMYWYRQDPGQGLRLIYYSQIVNDFQKGDIAEGYSVSREKKESFPLTVTSAQKNPTAFYLCASSMGLAKNIQYFGAGTRLSVL.

This clone was found once. V gene TRBV19 combines with J gene TRBJ1-4; possibly TRBD1 for D (6 bases). Germline V gene data show CDR1 as LNHDA and CDR2 as SQIVND (reference sequence). This CDR3 region has 14 residues. V lost 5 bases to trimming and J lost 8 bases, with 15 bases between them. DNA of the CDR3: TGTGCCAGTAGTTACACAGGGATAATCGAAAAACTGTTTTTT. Amino acid sequence: CASSYTGIIEKLFF.

The V gene is TRBV28, the J gene TRBJ1-2; tentative D call: TRBD1 (5 bases). V lost 8 bases and J 7 bases, leaving 23 bases between the germline ends. CDR1 MDHEN and CDR2 SYDVKM come from the germline V gene. The CDR3 loop spans 15 amino acids. This CDR3 is CASGSAGRILGGYTF. The CDR3 nucleotides read TGTGCCAGCGGGTCAGCAGGGAGGATCCTGGGTGGCTACACCTTC.

This clone has just a few counts. This rearrangement joins TRBV11-2 to TRBJ2-5, with 7 nucleotides matching TRBD1. The germline CDR1 and CDR2 sequences are SGHAT and FQNNGV. V was pared by 0 bases and J by 2 bases, with 12 bases of the junction left unmatched. There are 18 residues in the CDR3. CDR3 in DNA: TGTGCCAGCAGCTTAGAGGGGGTGACAGGGATCCAACAAGAGACCCAGTACTTC. Translating it yields CASSLEGVTGIQQETQYF.

The V gene is TRBV7-8, the J gene TRBJ1-2, with 9 bases matching TRBD1. The CDR3 contains 16 residues. CDR1 SGHVS and CDR2 FQNEAQ come from the germline V gene. The J segment lost 4 bases and the V segment lost 5 bases, leaving 11 bases of the junction unmatched. CDR3 residues: CASSLGGTGWVYGYTF. CDR3 sequence (DNA): TGTGCCAGCAGCCTCGGCGGGACAGGGTGGGTCTATGGCTACACCTTC.

The genes are TRBV12-5 and TRBJ2-1; TRBD1 is a possible D gene (6 bases). The V gene's germline CDR1 is LGHNT and CDR2 FRNRAP. This CDR3 spans 12 amino acids. With 6 bases removed from V and 4 bases from J, the gap between germline ends came to 7 bases. The CDR3 DNA is TGTGCTAGTGGAACAGGGTACAATGAGCAGTTCTTC. As protein: CASGTGYNEQFF.

The CDR3 DNA is TGTGCCAGCAGTTTGATTAGCGGGGTAAACACCGGGGAGCTGTTTTTT. Translation: CASSLISGVNTGELFF. The chain has TRBV27 and TRBJ2-2; 8 bases are a match to TRBD2. From germline, CDR1 is MNHEY and CDR2 SMNVEV (reference sequence). The trim removed 3 bases at V and 2 bases at J, leaving 5 bases unmatched. This CDR3 contains 16 residues.

Only a few counts were recorded for this clone. The chain has TRBV19 and TRBJ2-1; 8 nucleotides line up with TRBD1. The V gene end was trimmed by 6 bases and the J gene end by 14 bases; junction bases not matched to a gene: 15. The CDR3 has 14 amino acids. Germline V CDR1 and CDR2: LNHDA, SQIVND (reference sequence). The CDR3 DNA is TGTGCCAGTAGGGACGGCCAGGGGGCAAGCCGCAAGTTCTTC. As protein: CASRDGQGASRKFF.

The V call is TRBV5-1, the J call TRBJ1-1, with a possible D match to TRBD1 (6 bases). Germline V CDR1 and CDR2: SGHRS, YFSETQ. V was cut by 4 bases and J by 0 bases, with 16 bases left in between. This CDR3 comprises 16 residues. The CDR3 sequence: CASSPTGNTMNTEAFF. As DNA, the CDR3 is TGCGCCAGCAGCCCGACAGGCAATACGATGAACACTGAAGCTTTCTTT. The variable domain in full, with the rest retrieved from reference TRBV5-1 and TRBJ1-1, is KAGVTQTPRYLIKTRGQQVTLSCSPISGHRSVSWYQQTPGQGLQFLFEYFSETQRNKGNFPGRFSGRQFSNSRSEMNVSTLELGDSALYLCASSPTGNTMNTEAFFGQGTRLTVV.

The genes are TRBV7-9 and TRBJ1-6; 8 nucleotides line up with TRBD1. Per germline, CDR1 SEHNR and CDR2 FQNEAQ (reference sequence). With 4 bases clipped from V and 10 bases from J, the junction kept 3 bases outside the gene matches. The CDR3 is 13 amino acids. The CDR3 protein is CASSSTGVSPLHF. The CDR3 DNA reads TGTGCCAGCAGCTCGACAGGGGTCTCACCCCTCCACTTT.

This chain uses TRBV6-5 with TRBJ1-2, with 7 bases matching TRBD1. CDR1 and CDR2 (germline): MNHEY, SVGAGI. J was trimmed by 5 bases and V by 6 bases; bases with no gene match: 9. The CDR3 covers 14 residues. CDR3 sequence reads: CASSPRDRDYGYTF. CDR3 DNA sequence: TGTGCCAGCAGCCCCCGGGACAGAGATTATGGCTACACCTTC.

This chain links TRBV11-3 with TRBJ2-7, with 8 nucleotides matching TRBD1. Germline assignment: CDR1 SGHNT and CDR2 YENEEA. The junction had 3 bases not matched to a gene; V was cut back by 5 bases and J by 0 bases. CDR3 size: 14 residues. The CDR3 bases are TGTGCCAGCAGCCCGGACAGGGACTCCTACGAGCAGTACTTC. Translated, it gives CASSPDRDSYEQYF. Full variable domain (outside the CDR3, taken from reference TRBV11-3 and TRBJ2-7): EAGVVQSPRYKIIEKKQPVAFWCNPISGHNTLYWYLQNLGQGPELLIRYENEEAVDDSQLPKDRFSAERLKGVDSTLKIQPAELGDSAVYLCASSPDRDSYEQYFGPGTRLTVT.

The V call is TRBV6-1, the J call TRBJ2-6; 8 bases are shared with TRBD1. V lost 1 base, J lost 2 bases, and 7 bases stayed unmatched. This CDR3 spans 18 amino acids. Germline CDR1 reads MNHNS; CDR2 reads SASEGT. The chain's CDR3 is CASSEVGQGKPGANVLTF. The CDR3 DNA sequence: TGTGCCAGCAGTGAAGTAGGACAGGGTAAGCCTGGGGCCAACGTCCTGACTTTC.

The chain couples TRBV5-1 to TRBJ1-4; 7 bases map to TRBD1. Germline CDR1 SGHRS, CDR2 YFSETQ. J gave up 7 bases and V 5 bases, and 8 bases lay outside the gene matches. The CDR3 is 14 amino acids. CDR3 coding DNA: TGCGCCAGCAGTCACAGGGGTACCGGTGAAAAACTGTTTTTT. Its translation is CASSHRGTGEKLFF.

The chain is built from TRBV13 and TRBJ1-2; D is ambiguous. Germline values: CDR1 PRHDT, CDR2 FYEKMQ (reference sequence). This CDR3 spans 14 amino acids. Deletions cut 5 bases from V and 4 bases from J, with 14 bases between. CDR3 sequence reads: CASSPRRQFYGYTF. The CDR3 region has the DNA TGTGCCAGCAGCCCTAGGCGGCAGTTCTATGGCTACACCTTC.

The chain carries TRBV19 and TRBJ1-1, with 7 bases that match TRBD1. CDR1 is LNHDA, CDR2 SQIVND, per germline (reference sequence). The J segment lost 0 bases and the V segment lost 3 bases, leaving 4 bases of the junction unmatched. The CDR3 loop spans 15 amino acids. CDR3 in DNA: TGTGCCAGTAGTATCACAGGGGCACTGAACACTGAAGCTTTCTTT. Translated: CASSITGALNTEAFF.

This rearrangement joins TRBV5-8 to TRBJ2-7; 7 bases align to TRBD1. The J segment lost 3 bases and the V segment lost 3 bases, leaving 6 bases of the junction unmatched. The germline V gene has CDR1 SGHTS and CDR2 YDEGEE. This CDR3 contains 14 residues. In nucleotides, the CDR3 is TGTGCCAGCAGCTCTAGGACAGGAGACTACGAGCAGTACTTC. Translated: CASSSRTGDYEQYF.

This chain joins TRBV7-2 and TRBJ2-3; D is perhaps TRBD1 (6 bases). CDR3 length equals 16 residues. From germline, CDR1 is SGHTA and CDR2 FQGNSA. Trimming shortened V by 2 bases and J by 1 base, and 13 bases separated the two germline ends. The chain's CDR3 is CASSLRRGIGTDTQYF. In DNA form, the CDR3 reads TGTGCCAGCAGCTTAAGAAGGGGGATTGGCACAGATACGCAGTATTTT.

This chain joins TRBV5-6 and TRBJ2-1; 8 bases match TRBD2. CDR1 and CDR2 (germline): SGHDT, YYEEEE. The CDR3 is 15 residues long. J lost 4 bases, V lost 0 bases, and 3 bases had no gene match. The CDR3 region has the DNA TGTGCCAGCAGCTTGGTTCCGGGAGGGTACAATGAGCAGTTCTTC. Amino acid sequence: CASSLVPGGYNEQFF.

The chain couples TRBV5-1 to TRBJ1-3, with 7 bases identical to TRBD1. Germline lookup yields CDR1 SGHRS and CDR2 YFSETQ. The CDR3 runs 16 residues. V shed 3 bases and J 0 bases; nucleotides not matched to a gene: 6. CDR3 DNA: TGCGCCAGCAGCTACACAGGGGAGATCTCTGGAAACACCATATATTTT. It is translated as CASSYTGEISGNTIYF.

The rearrangement uses TRBV4-2 and TRBJ2-3, with unresolved D. The germline gives CDR1 LGHNA, CDR2 YNFKEQ. The CDR3 contains 12 residues. V was clipped by 5 bases and J by 3 bases, with 6 bases between them. The DNA of the CDR3 is TGTGCCAGCAGCTCGACTACAGATACGCAGTATTTT. Protein product: CASSSTTDTQYF.